The sequence of this TCR beta chain was determined in a study of blood T cell repertoires in COVID-19. The wider study: Sites in the United States, Italy and Spain provided acute and convalescent COVID-19 samples. In each case, the material was cDNA or gDNA derived from T cells, B-cell-depleted T cells, or PBMCs.

Original methodology: Counts of nucleated cells, estimated from reference gene primer amplification, were obtained. TCRdb's table, derived via immunoSEQ multiplex PCR, lists solely in-frame clones and lacks some. V and J calls and clone size are copied from that table; D and trimming were computed from the DNA. The sample has roughly 330,000 clones, more than 80% seen once. This clone was picked up one time. The CDR3 consists of 10 residues. Trimming stripped 6 bases from V and 9 bases from J, with 8 bases between. Looked up from germline, CDR1 is SNHLY and CDR2 is FYNNEI. The specimen was peripheral blood. The sequence derives from a man aged 18-30 years who had recovered from COVID-19. The chain employs TRBV2 and TRBJ1-1, with a weak D call TRBD1 (5 bases). This chain's CDR3 is CASRSGKAFF. Here the CDR3 DNA reads TGTGCCAGCAGATCAGGGAAAGCTTTCTTT.